Each of the 9 T cell receptor beta chains below was sequenced from the same sample in a study of blood T cell repertoires in COVID-19. Profiling relied on immunoSEQ multiplex PCR, and the TCRdb table lists in-frame clones only, not all of them. This sample has approximately 180,000 clones, with 80% to 95% found just once. Sequenced input: peripheral blood. These receptor sequences come from a man aged 45-60 years with acute or convalescent COVID-19.

The CDR3 is CASSLTPNPGTPQPQHF. In DNA, the CDR3 is TGTGCCAGCAGTTTAACGCCTAACCCCGGGACACCTCAGCCCCAGCATTTT. This chain uses TRBV27 with TRBJ1-5; TRBD1 might be the D (6 bases). CDR1 is MNHEY, CDR2 SMNVEV, per germline (reference sequence). V lost 2 bases and J lost 6, with 20 bases in between. This CDR3 contains 17 residues.

The chain is built from TRBV10-2 and TRBJ1-1; no reliable D call. This CDR3 spans 13 amino acids. The V gene lost 9 bases and the J gene lost 1 base, with 12 bases spanning the gap. Germline CDR1 reads WSHSY; CDR2 reads SAAADI. CDR3 in DNA: TGCGCCAGTCATTTGGCCACGAACACTGAAGCTTTCTTT. As protein: CASHLATNTEAFF.

This clone was seen more than once but under ten times. This rearrangement joins TRBV19 to TRBJ2-7; 8 bases fit TRBD1. There are 15 residues in the CDR3. The V gene end was trimmed by 5 bases and the J gene end by 2 bases; junction bases not matched to a gene: 8. The germline V gene encodes CDR1 LNHDA and CDR2 SQIVND (reference sequence). The DNA for the CDR3 is TGTGCCAGTAGTCACAAAACAGGGGGTGCCTACGAGCAGTACTTC. Protein sequence: CASSHKTGGAYEQYF.

V gene TRBV7-2 combines with J gene TRBJ2-1; perhaps TRBD2 as D (7 bases). CDR3 length: 17 amino acids. The V end was cut by 1 base, the J end by 4 bases, with 17 bases between. CDR1 is SGHTA and CDR2 is FQGNSA in the germline V gene. The CDR3 region is CASSLGGWGGVYNEQFF. The CDR3 region has the DNA TGTGCCAGCAGCTTAGGCGGGTGGGGGGGCGTGTACAATGAGCAGTTCTTC.

The genes are TRBV30 and TRBJ2-7; D is unclear. The length of the CDR3 is 11 residues. Trimming took off 2 bases at V and 4 bases at J, with 6 bases between the two ends. CDR1 is GTSNPN and CDR2 is SVGIG in the germline V gene (reference sequence). CDR3 sequence reads: CAWSNSYEQYF. CDR3 coding DNA: TGTGCCTGGAGTAATTCTTACGAGCAGTACTTC.

The chain has TRBV6-5 and TRBJ2-7; tentative D call: TRBD1 (6 bases). Germline V CDR1 and CDR2: MNHEY, SVGAGI. V lost 7 bases and J 1 base, leaving 8 bases between the germline ends. The CDR3 totals 12 residues. The CDR3 here is CASITGSYEQYF. The CDR3, as DNA: TGTGCCAGCATCACAGGGTCCTACGAGCAGTACTTC.

J is TRBJ1-2 and V is TRBV11-2; D ambiguous. The CDR3 runs 12 residues. Trimming pared 5 bases from V and 8 bases from J, leaving 12 bases between. Looked up from germline, CDR1 is SGHAT and CDR2 is FQNNGV. CDR3 amino acids: CASSADFGGYTF. CDR3 bases: TGTGCCAGCAGCGCGGATTTCGGCGGCTACACCTTC.

The CDR3 DNA reads as TGTGCCAGCAAGTACAGGGAAGGCACTGAAGCTTTCTTT. It translates to CASKYREGTEAFF. The V call is TRBV6-5, the J call TRBJ1-1; perhaps TRBD1 as D (6 bases). Germline loops: CDR1 MNHEY, CDR2 SVGAGI. V was pared by 7 bases and J by 4 bases, with 13 bases between. The length of the CDR3 is 13 residues.

The chain couples TRBV7-3 to TRBJ2-3; 9 nucleotides align to TRBD2. The length of the CDR3 is 15 residues. The V gene's germline CDR1 is SGHTA and CDR2 FQGTGA. V was clipped by 2 bases and J by 3 bases; unmatched bases: 3. DNA of the CDR3: TGTGCCAGCAGCTTAGCGGGGGGGCGGACAGATACGCAGTATTTT. Translating it yields CASSLAGGRTDTQYF.